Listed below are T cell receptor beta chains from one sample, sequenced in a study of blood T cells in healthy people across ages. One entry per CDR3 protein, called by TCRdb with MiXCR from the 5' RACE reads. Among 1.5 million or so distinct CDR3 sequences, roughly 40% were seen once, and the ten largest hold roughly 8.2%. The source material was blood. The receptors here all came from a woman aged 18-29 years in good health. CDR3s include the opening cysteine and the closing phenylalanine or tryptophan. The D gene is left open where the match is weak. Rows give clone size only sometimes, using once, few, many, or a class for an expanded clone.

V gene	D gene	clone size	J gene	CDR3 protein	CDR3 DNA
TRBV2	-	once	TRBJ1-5	CASRMGLQNQPQHF	TGTGCCAGCCGCATGGGACTTCAGAATCAGCCCCAGCATTTT
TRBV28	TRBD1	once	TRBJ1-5	CAWLGTGRPRGNQPQHF	TGTGCCTGGCTGGGGACAGGGAGGCCCCGGGGCAATCAGCCCCAGCATTTT
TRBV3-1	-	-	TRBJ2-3	CASSSFASGSTDTQYF	TGTGCCAGCAGCTCTTTTGCAAGCGGGTCCACAGATACGCAGTATTTT
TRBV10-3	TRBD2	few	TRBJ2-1	CAISAGLAGDEQFF	TGTGCCATCAGTGCCGGACTAGCGGGGGACGAGCAGTTCTTC
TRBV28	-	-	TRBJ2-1	CASRSQASSYNEQFF	TGTGCCAGCCGCTCTCAGGCGAGCTCCTACAATGAGCAGTTCTTC
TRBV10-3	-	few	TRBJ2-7	CAISEAGQFGHEQYF	TGTGCCATCAGTGAGGCGGGACAGTTCGGGCACGAGCAGTACTTC
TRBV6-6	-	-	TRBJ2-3	CASSDTGTDTQYF	TGTGCCAGCAGTGACACAGGCACAGATACGCAGTATTTT
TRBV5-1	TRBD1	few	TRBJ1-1	CASSWGQGAVISEAFF	TGCGCCAGCAGCTGGGGACAGGGGGCCGTTATCTCTGAAGCTTTCTTT
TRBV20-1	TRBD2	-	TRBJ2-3	CSASSQWVAGPTADTQYF	TGCAGTGCCTCGAGTCAATGGGTAGCGGGCCCTACCGCAGATACGCAGTATTTT
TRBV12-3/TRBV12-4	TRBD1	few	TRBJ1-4	CASSPRPGQRLDNEKLFF	TGTGCCAGCAGTCCAAGACCGGGACAGCGACTCGATAATGAAAAACTGTTTTTT
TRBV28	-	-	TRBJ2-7	CASSLRFGSTASYEQYF	TGTGCCAGCAGTTTAAGGTTTGGGTCGACGGCCTCCTACGAGCAGTACTTC
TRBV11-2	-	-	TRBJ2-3	CASSLLAGPAGDTQYF	TGTGCCAGCAGCTTATTGGCGGGCCCGGCGGGAGATACGCAGTATTTT
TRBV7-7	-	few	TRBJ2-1	CASSLVAWGTNNEQFF	TGTGCCAGCAGCTTAGTAGCTTGGGGGACCAACAATGAGCAGTTCTTC
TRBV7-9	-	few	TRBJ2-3	CASSLGASTQYF	TGTGCCAGCAGCTTAGGAGCTAGTACGCAGTATTTT
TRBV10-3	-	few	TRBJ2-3	CAISEIDRPTDTQYF	TGTGCCATCAGTGAGATAGACAGACCCACAGATACGCAGTATTTT
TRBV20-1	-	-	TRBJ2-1	CSARVEAARDDNEQFF	TGCAGTGCTAGAGTCGAAGCGGCCCGGGATGACAATGAGCAGTTCTTC
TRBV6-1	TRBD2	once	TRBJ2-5	CASSDASGPLRYF	TGTGCCAGCAGTGATGCTAGCGGCCCTTTGAGGTACTTC
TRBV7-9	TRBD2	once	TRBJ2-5	CASSVGGDRHEQYF	TGTGCCAGCAGTGTGGGGGGGGATCGGCATGAGCAGTACTTC
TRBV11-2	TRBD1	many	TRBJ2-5	CASSLKLATGKMETQYF	TGTGCCAGCAGCTTAAAGCTTGCGACAGGGAAGATGGAGACCCAGTACTTC
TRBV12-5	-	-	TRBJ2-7	CASGLVSGEHEQYF	TGTGCTAGTGGTTTGGTGTCAGGGGAGCACGAGCAGTACTTC
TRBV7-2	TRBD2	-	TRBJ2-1	CASSVLGERGVYNEQFF	TGTGCCAGCAGCGTCCTGGGGGAGCGGGGGGTTTACAATGAGCAGTTCTTC
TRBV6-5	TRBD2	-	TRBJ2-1	CASSPLAGGPKNEQFF	TGTGCCAGCAGTCCCCTAGCGGGAGGGCCTAAGAATGAGCAGTTCTTC
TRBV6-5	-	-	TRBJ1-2	CASSRGLGGYTF	TGTGCCAGCAGTAGGGGTCTCGGGGGCTACACCTTC
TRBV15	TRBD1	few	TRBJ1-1	CATSRYRTGGRNEAFF	TGTGCCACCAGCAGATACCGAACAGGGGGCAGGAATGAAGCTTTCTTT
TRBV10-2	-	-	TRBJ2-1	CASVGEGARADEQFF	TGCGCCAGCGTAGGAGAAGGCGCCAGGGCCGATGAGCAGTTCTTC
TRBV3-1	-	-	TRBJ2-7	CASSQDPAPGFEQYF	TGTGCCAGCAGCCAAGATCCCGCCCCCGGCTTCGAGCAGTACTTC
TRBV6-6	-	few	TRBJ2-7	CASGLGGAEQYF	TGTGCCAGCGGCCTGGGGGGGGCCGAGCAGTACTTC